Following are 20 T cell receptor beta chains from one sample sequenced in a study of OX40 agonist ivuxolimab in advanced cancers. Here immunoSEQ multiplex PCR was the method, and the copy in TCRdb shows in-frame clones only, minus some. The table records about 73,000 clones, roughly 90% of them present only once. The sample in question was CD4+ or CD8+ T cells sorted from blood, obtained in a trial of the OX40 agonist ivuxolimab. The receptors derive from an adult with an advanced solid tumor such as melanoma, head and neck, liver or kidney cancer.

The J gene is TRBJ2-7, the V gene TRBV6-6, with 8 positions matching TRBD1. In germline, CDR1 is MNHNY, CDR2 SVGAGI (reference sequence). The CDR3 totals 15 residues. Losses at the gene ends were 6 bases for V and 5 bases for J; bases not matched to a gene: 12. CDR3: CASSPGQGNLHEQYF. CDR3 nucleotide sequence: TGTGCCAGCAGCCCCGGACAGGGCAATTTGCACGAGCAGTACTTC.

The chain recombines TRBV11-2 with TRBJ2-3; D remains ambiguous. This CDR3 is built from 17 residues. The germline V gene encodes CDR1 SGHAT and CDR2 FQNNGV. The V end lost 0 bases, the J end lost 0 bases, and 13 bases lay between the germline ends. The CDR3 DNA follows: TGTGCCAGCAGCTTAGATTTAAGAAGAACTAGCACAGATACGCAGTATTTT. This sequence encodes CASSLDLRRTSTDTQYF.

The chain recombines TRBV28 with TRBJ1-2; 9 positions agree with TRBD1. The CDR3 totals 14 residues. Trimming cost V 6 bases and J 2 bases; bases outside gene matches: 4. CDR1 MDHEN and CDR2 SYDVKM come from the germline V gene. The CDR3 loop reads CASSSGQGNYGYTF. The CDR3 region has the DNA TGTGCCAGCAGCTCGGGACAGGGAAACTATGGCTACACCTTC.

This chain links TRBV5-1 with TRBJ1-4; 9 bases align to TRBD1. From germline, CDR1 is SGHRS and CDR2 YFSETQ. The V gene end was trimmed by 4 bases and the J gene end by 7 bases; junction bases not matched to a gene: 5. CDR3 length equals 14 residues. The CDR3 region is CASSAGQGSEKLFF. As DNA, the CDR3 is TGCGCCAGCAGCGCCGGACAGGGGAGTGAAAAACTGTTTTTT.

The chain combines TRBV7-2 with TRBJ2-7; TRBD2 matches at 12 bases. Looked up from germline, CDR1 is SGHTA and CDR2 is FQGNSA. V lost 5 bases and J lost 2; bases outside the gene matches: 4. The CDR3 totals 15 residues. DNA of the CDR3: TGTGCCAGCAGCGCGACTAGCGGGAGCACCTACGAGCAGTACTTC. Its translation: CASSATSGSTYEQYF.

The CDR3 loop is CASSAMAPSGTQYF. For the CDR3, the DNA is TGCGCCAGCAGCGCGATGGCGCCTTCGGGTACGCAGTATTTT. The rearrangement links TRBV5-1 to TRBJ2-3; D remains unclear. CDR1 is SGHRS and CDR2 is YFSETQ in the germline V gene. Trimming took off 4 bases at V and 8 bases at J, with 17 bases between the two ends. The CDR3 totals 14 residues.

The CDR3: CASSYQSGTPPHEQYF. The CDR3 coding sequence is TGTGCCAGCAGCTACCAGTCCGGGACTCCCCCCCACGAGCAGTACTTC. This chain connects TRBV9 to TRBJ2-7, with a possible D match to TRBD2 (6 bases). This CDR3 has 16 amino acids. Between the trimmed V and J ends, which lost 4 bases and 5 bases, there was a span of 22 bases. Germline-derived CDR1 and CDR2 are SGDLS and YYNGEE. Full variable domain (rest looked up from reference TRBV9 and TRBJ2-7): DSGVTQTPKHLITATGQRVTLRCSPRSGDLSVYWYQQSLDQGLQFLIQYYNGEERAKGNILERFSAQQFPDLHSELNLSSLELGDSALYFCASSYQSGTPPHEQYFGPGTRLTVT.

V and J are TRBV10-2 and TRBJ1-3; D is unclear. V lost 3 bases to trimming and J lost 0 bases, with 6 bases between them. Germline-derived CDR1 and CDR2 are WSHSY and SAAADI. CDR3 length equals 14 residues. The CDR3 DNA sequence: TGCGCCAGCAGTGACCCGAGCTCTGGAAACACCATATATTTT. Translation: CASSDPSSGNTIYF.

This clone was detected once. The rearrangement joins TRBV30 to TRBJ2-7, with 7 bases aligning to TRBD2. CDR3 length: 15 residues. Germline loops: CDR1 GTSNPN, CDR2 SVGIG (reference sequence). The V segment lost 2 bases and the J segment 3 bases; nucleotides outside the gene matches: 10. The CDR3 protein is CAWSMGGIVVYEQYF. The CDR3, as DNA: TGTGCCTGGAGTATGGGGGGGATCGTCGTCTACGAGCAGTACTTC.

The CDR3 sequence is CATSRDKYRAGEQYF. CDR3 in DNA: TGTGCCACCAGCAGAGATAAGTACAGGGCTGGCGAGCAGTACTTC. The chain employs TRBV15 and TRBJ2-5, with TRBD1 as a possible D gene (6 bases). The J call may be faulty, since TRBJ2-7 better matches the DNA end. Germline CDR1 reads LNHNV; CDR2 reads YYDKDF (reference sequence). This CDR3 comprises 15 residues.

CDR3 loop: CASSDLTSGSPPQYF. The CDR3 bases are TGTGCCAGCAGTGACCTGACTAGCGGGAGCCCGCCCCAGTACTTC. The J gene is TRBJ2-7, the V gene TRBV6-4; 12 nucleotides align to TRBD2. Germline V gene lookup returns CDR1 MRHNA and CDR2 SNTAGT. The CDR3 has 15 amino acids. V was pared by 2 bases and J by 10 bases, with 9 bases of the junction left unmatched.

This clone was detected only a few times. The chain employs TRBV11-3 and TRBJ2-3; D is undetermined. CDR1 is SGHNT and CDR2 is YENEEA in the germline V gene. V dropped 0 bases and J dropped 1 base, with 2 bases sitting between them. This CDR3 is 13 amino acids long. The CDR3 loop is CASSLDRTDTQYF. The CDR3 DNA follows: TGTGCCAGCAGCTTAGACCGCACAGATACGCAGTATTTT.

This chain connects TRBV6-1 to TRBJ1-4; TRBD1 aligns across 8 bases. J gave up 7 bases and V 3 bases, and 10 bases lay outside the gene matches. The CDR3 length is 16 residues. Germline loops: CDR1 MNHNS, CDR2 SASEGT. This CDR3 reads CASSDMTGAGSEKLFF. The CDR3 nucleotides are TGTGCCAGCAGTGACATGACAGGGGCTGGAAGTGAAAAACTGTTTTTT.

The chain recombines TRBV5-1 with TRBJ2-2; D remains ambiguous. Trimming stripped 0 bases from V and 8 bases from J, with 11 bases between. Germline V gene lookup returns CDR1 SGHRS and CDR2 YFSETQ. The CDR3 is 14 amino acids. CDR3 nucleotide sequence: TGCGCCAGCAGCTTGGTGGTGGCCACGGGGGAGCTGTTTTTT. As protein: CASSLVVATGELFF.

For this clone: The germline gene is not matched at one end of the junction; a read error may be the cause. In nucleotides, the CDR3 is TGTGCCAGCAGTTGGACCGGGGAGCTGCTTTTT. This translates into CASSWTGELLF. The chain uses TRBV28 and TRBJ2-2, with D tentatively TRBD2 (5 bases). There are 11 residues in the CDR3. CDR1 is MDHEN and CDR2 is SYDVKM in the germline V gene.

The gene calls are TRBV7-9 and TRBJ1-3; D gene uncertain. Trimming pared 2 bases from V and 3 bases from J, leaving 11 bases between. CDR3 length: 15 amino acids. Germline V gene lookup returns CDR1 SEHNR and CDR2 FQNEAQ (reference sequence). Here the CDR3 reads CASSLPGIGGNTIYF. In nucleotides, the CDR3 is TGTGCCAGCAGCTTACCGGGGATAGGTGGAAACACCATATATTTT.

The genes are TRBV7-9 and TRBJ1-6, with D unresolved. V was trimmed by 1 base and J by 5 bases, leaving 0 bases between them. The CDR3 is made up of 12 amino acids. Germline V gene lookup returns CDR1 SEHNR and CDR2 FQNEAQ (reference sequence). CDR3 in DNA: TGTGCCAGCAGCTTAGATAATTCACCCCTCCACTTT. This gives the protein CASSLDNSPLHF.

CDR3 residues: CAISPQGDNQPQHF. The CDR3, as DNA: TGTGCCATCAGCCCACAGGGAGACAATCAGCCCCAGCATTTT. The J gene is TRBJ1-5, the V gene TRBV10-3; D is perhaps TRBD1 (6 bases). Trimming removed 6 bases from V and 3 bases from J, with 12 bases in between. In germline, CDR1 is ENHRY, CDR2 SYGVKD. The CDR3 sequence is 14 residues long.

This rearrangement joins TRBV18 to TRBJ2-5; possibly TRBD1 or TRBD2 for D (6 bases each). The J call is uncertain, as TRBJ2-7 better fits the DNA end. The V gene's germline CDR1 is KGHSH and CDR2 LQKENI. The CDR3 contains 13 residues. In nucleotides, the CDR3 is TGTGCCAGCTCATCCGGGGGCGCCTACGAGCAGTACTTC. It yields the protein CASSSGGAYEQYF.

This clone showed up just once. The V and J genes are TRBV29-1 and TRBJ1-5, with D possibly TRBD1 on 5 matching bases. CDR3 size: 17 residues. CDR1 and CDR2 (germline): SQVTM, ANQGSEA. The V gene lost 4 bases and the J gene lost 0 bases, with 19 bases spanning the gap. In nucleotides, the CDR3 is TGCAGCGTTGTTTTCGGGACCGGCCTTTATAGCAATCAGCCCCAGCATTTT. Translating it yields CSVVFGTGLYSNQPQHF.